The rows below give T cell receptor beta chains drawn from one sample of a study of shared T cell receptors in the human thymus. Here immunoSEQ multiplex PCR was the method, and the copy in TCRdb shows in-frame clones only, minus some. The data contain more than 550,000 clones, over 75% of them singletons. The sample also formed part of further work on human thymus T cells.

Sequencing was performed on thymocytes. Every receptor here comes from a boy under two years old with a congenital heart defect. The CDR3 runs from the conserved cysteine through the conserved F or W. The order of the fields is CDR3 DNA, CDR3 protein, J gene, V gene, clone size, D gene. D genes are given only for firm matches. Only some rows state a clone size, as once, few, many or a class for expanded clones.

DNA: TGTGCCAGCAGTTTTGGGACACCTTACACTGAAGCTTTCTTT
CDR3: CASSFGTPYTEAFF
J: TRBJ1-1
V: TRBV28
size: NA
D: NA

DNA: TGTGCCAGCAGGAGTCCGGGGACAGAAGTAGCTTTCTTT
CDR3: CASRSPGTEVAFF
J: TRBJ1-1
V: TRBV6-5
size: NA
D: TRBD1

DNA: TGTGCCAGCAAGAGGGGACTAGCAAATGATGAGCAGTTCTTC
CDR3: CASKRGLANDEQFF
J: TRBJ2-1
V: TRBV25-1
size: NA
D: TRBD2

DNA: TGTGCCAGCAGCACCGAGGTGGGCGGGGGCTCGGGTGAAGCTTTCTTT
CDR3: CASSTEVGGGSGEAFF
J: TRBJ1-1
V: TRBV7-8
size: once
D: NA

DNA: TGTGCCAGCAGCTTGTCGGACAGGCATTCCTACGAGCAGTACTTC
CDR3: CASSLSDRHSYEQYF
J: TRBJ2-7
V: TRBV7-2
size: NA
D: TRBD1

DNA: TGTGCCAGCAGTGAAGCGCGGGGGGACTCTGGGGCCAACGTCCTGACTTTC
CDR3: CASSEARGDSGANVLTF
J: TRBJ2-6
V: TRBV6-1
size: once
D: TRBD2

DNA: TGTGCCAGTAGAGGAGGGGACGGCTACACCTTC
CDR3: CASRGGDGYTF
J: TRBJ1-2
V: TRBV19
size: few
D: NA

DNA: TGCGCCAGCACCCCCGTTACAGGGCGGAATAATTCACCCCTCCACTTT
CDR3: CASTPVTGRNNSPLHF
J: TRBJ1-6
V: TRBV4-1
size: NA
D: NA

DNA: TGTGCCAGCAGCGGGGCAGCGGAGACACCCCTCCAAGAGACCCAGTACTTC
CDR3: CASSGAAETPLQETQYF
J: TRBJ2-5
V: TRBV9
size: NA
D: NA

DNA: TGCGCCAGCAGCCAAGATTTGTTGGACATCTCCTACGAGCAGTACTTC
CDR3: CASSQDLLDISYEQYF
J: TRBJ2-7
V: TRBV4-1
size: NA
D: NA

DNA: TGTGCCAGCAGCTCCTCAGGGGGCGGGTCAGTAGCACGGCCTGAAGCTTTCTTT
CDR3: CASSSSGGGSVARPEAFF
J: TRBJ1-1
V: TRBV5-6
size: NA
D: TRBD1

DNA: TGCAGCGTCTCCGGACTAGCGGGAGAATGTGATACGCAGTATTTT
CDR3: CSVSGLAGECDTQYF
J: TRBJ2-3
V: TRBV29-1
size: NA
D: TRBD2

DNA: TGTGCCAGCAGCTCCCCCTTCGAGCGGGGGGGCGTGGAGCTGTTTTTT
CDR3: CASSSPFERGGVELFF
J: TRBJ2-2
V: TRBV5-8
size: NA
D: TRBD2

DNA: TGTGCCAGCAGCTTCCCACAGGGGACTAACTATGGCTACACCTTC
CDR3: CASSFPQGTNYGYTF
J: TRBJ1-2
V: TRBV7-2
size: NA
D: TRBD1

DNA: TGCGCCAGCAGCGCGGGGGCTGAAGCTTTCTTT
CDR3: CASSAGAEAFF
J: TRBJ1-1
V: TRBV5-1
size: NA
D: NA

DNA: TGCGCCAGCATAGGACAGCCTGGGGAGACCCAGTACTTC
CDR3: CASIGQPGETQYF
J: TRBJ2-5
V: TRBV5-1
size: NA
D: NA

DNA: TGTGCCAGCAGCGAAACCCGGGACAGGGGCAATCAGCCCCAGCATTTT
CDR3: CASSETRDRGNQPQHF
J: TRBJ1-5
V: TRBV7-8
size: NA
D: TRBD1

DNA: TGTGCCAGCAGCGGGACAGTTCACTCCTACGAGCAGTACTTC
CDR3: CASSGTVHSYEQYF
J: TRBJ2-7
V: TRBV28
size: NA
D: TRBD1

DNA: TGTGCCAGCAGCCTAAGGTCCCCAGGGGAAGGCTACACCTTC
CDR3: CASSLRSPGEGYTF
J: TRBJ1-2
V: TRBV27
size: once
D: NA

DNA: TGTGCCAGCAGCTTTGGGCGGGGAACGAGCTCCTACAATGAGCAGTTCTTC
CDR3: CASSFGRGTSSYNEQFF
J: TRBJ2-1
V: TRBV5-4
size: NA
D: NA

DNA: TGTGCCAGCAGCTTACTCAGGGTGCGTGGTGAAGCTTTCTTT
CDR3: CASSLLRVRGEAFF
J: TRBJ1-1
V: TRBV7-9
size: NA
D: NA

DNA: TGCAGCGTTGACGAAACAGGGGGAGGGAGTATCGTCGAGCAGTACTTC
CDR3: CSVDETGGGSIVEQYF
J: TRBJ2-7
V: TRBV29-1
size: NA
D: NA

DNA: TGTGCCAGCAGTTTCCGGGACAGGGAGAGTTGCGAGCAGTACTTC
CDR3: CASSFRDRESCEQYF
J: TRBJ2-7
V: TRBV28
size: NA
D: TRBD1

DNA: TGTGCCAGCAGCAACCAGATCTACGAGCAGTACTTC
CDR3: CASSNQIYEQYF
J: TRBJ2-7
V: TRBV7-9
size: NA
D: NA

DNA: TGTGCCAGTAGGATCAGGGGCGGCAGTCAGCCCCAGCATTTT
CDR3: CASRIRGGSQPQHF
J: TRBJ1-5
V: TRBV19
size: once
D: NA

DNA: TGTGCCAGCAGCGCTGGACACCCATTGGGCACTGAAGCTTTCTTT
CDR3: CASSAGHPLGTEAFF
J: TRBJ1-1
V: TRBV7-2
size: NA
D: NA

DNA: TGTGCCAGCAGCTTGAGGGGAGGGACTCCTAATGAAAAACTGTTTTTT
CDR3: CASSLRGGTPNEKLFF
J: TRBJ1-4
V: TRBV5-4
size: NA
D: NA

DNA: TGTGCCACCCGTCCTGGGCAGGGGCCCCAGCATTTT
CDR3: CATRPGQGPQHF
J: TRBJ1-5
V: TRBV6-8
size: few
D: NA

DNA: TGTGCCAGCAGTCACAAGGACTACTCTGAAGCTTTCTTT
CDR3: CASSHKDYSEAFF
J: TRBJ1-1
V: TRBV28
size: NA
D: NA

DNA: TGTGCCAGCAGCCCTCCCGGGGGGGGGACTAGCGGGGAACAAGAGACCCAGTACTTC
CDR3: CASSPPGGGTSGEQETQYF
J: TRBJ2-5
V: TRBV7-9
size: NA
D: TRBD2

DNA: TGTGCCAGTACCAGAAGAGGGCAGATCACAGATACGCAGTATTTT
CDR3: CASTRRGQITDTQYF
J: TRBJ2-3
V: TRBV19
size: NA
D: NA

DNA: TGTGCCAGCTCACCACCCGGAGTAGCGTACAACACCGGGGAGCTGTTTTTT
CDR3: CASSPPGVAYNTGELFF
J: TRBJ2-2
V: TRBV18
size: once
D: NA

DNA: TGTGCCAGCAGCCGATTAGGGCACAAAACCGGGACACCCGTTAGGAAGGAGGCCTACGAGCAGTACTTC
CDR3: CASSRLGHKTGTPVRKEAYEQYF
J: TRBJ2-7
V: TRBV14
size: NA
D: NA

DNA: TGTGCCAGCAGCTTCCCGGGGGGTGAGCAGTACTTC
CDR3: CASSFPGGEQYF
J: TRBJ2-7
V: TRBV7-8
size: NA
D: TRBD2

DNA: TGTGCCAGCAGCTGCCTAACAGGTCCTGGTAATGAGCAGTTCTTC
CDR3: CASSCLTGPGNEQFF
J: TRBJ2-1
V: TRBV5-8
size: NA
D: NA

DNA: TGTGCCAGCTCGGAGGGACTAGCGGGAGTGTACGAGCAGTACTTC
CDR3: CASSEGLAGVYEQYF
J: TRBJ2-7
V: TRBV18
size: NA
D: TRBD2

DNA: TGTGCCAGCAGCGCCCATACAGGGGTCAATCAGCCCCAGCATTTT
CDR3: CASSAHTGVNQPQHF
J: TRBJ1-5
V: TRBV7-2
size: NA
D: TRBD1

DNA: TGTGCCAGCAGCTTAGATCGGACTAGCGGGAAAGATACGCAGTATTTT
CDR3: CASSLDRTSGKDTQYF
J: TRBJ2-3
V: TRBV11-2
size: NA
D: TRBD2

DNA: TGTGCCAGCACCAATTCCCGCACAGATACGCAGTATTTT
CDR3: CASTNSRTDTQYF
J: TRBJ2-3
V: TRBV28
size: NA
D: NA